One sample yielded the 30 T cell receptor beta chains listed below, sequenced in a study of OX40 agonist ivuxolimab in advanced cancers. The assay was immunoSEQ multiplex PCR, and TCRdb's table has in-frame clones only and misses some. The table has tens of thousands of clones, approximately 86% seen once. The sample was CD4+ or CD8+ T cells sorted from blood, taken in a trial of the OX40 agonist ivuxolimab. The receptors were sampled from an adult with an advanced solid tumor such as melanoma, head and neck, liver or kidney cancer.

The sample holds one count of this clone. The chain joins TRBV19 to TRBJ2-3, with a weak D call TRBD2 (5 bases). The CDR3 contains 13 residues. Trimming took 8 bases from V and 7 from J, leaving 16 bases between them. The germline V gene has CDR1 LNHDA and CDR2 SQIVND (reference sequence). DNA for the CDR3: TGTGCCAGTGAGTTGGCGAGGGAGAATACGCAGTATTTT. Translated: CASELARENTQYF.

The rearrangement links TRBV5-1 to TRBJ2-3, with D unresolved. Looked up from germline, CDR1 is SGHRS and CDR2 is YFSETQ. Trimming stripped 1 base from V and 0 bases from J, with 6 bases between. The length of the CDR3 is 14 residues. The CDR3 coding sequence is TGCGCCAGCAGCTTGAGCGAGAGCACAGATACGCAGTATTTT. Translating gives CASSLSESTDTQYF.

V is TRBV29-1 and J is TRBJ2-1, with a weak D call TRBD1 (5 bases). The germline V gene encodes CDR1 SQVTM and CDR2 ANQGSEA. The CDR3 length is 11 residues. Trimming removed 4 bases from V and 9 bases from J, with 10 bases in between. CDR3 amino acids: CSVGTNGEQFF. CDR3 nucleotide sequence: TGCAGCGTTGGGACAAATGGTGAGCAGTTCTTC.

The rearrangement links TRBV4-2 to TRBJ2-2, with D perhaps TRBD1 or TRBD2 (5 bases each). V was cut by 0 bases and J by 0 bases, with 11 bases left in between. This CDR3 is 17 amino acids long. CDR1 is LGHNA, CDR2 YNFKEQ, per germline. The CDR3 coding sequence is TGTGCCAGCAGCCAAGAGGGGGTAGCGACGAACACCGGGGAGCTGTTTTTT. Translated: CASSQEGVATNTGELFF.

V usage is TRBV9 and J usage is TRBJ2-7; 7 bases align to TRBD1. Germline trimming cut 0 bases from V and 7 bases from J; bases unmatched to any gene: 4. Germline-derived CDR1 and CDR2 are SGDLS and YYNGEE. CDR3 length equals 13 residues. The CDR3 DNA reads TGTGCCAGCAGCGTAGAGGGGGCGCGGGAGCAGTACTTC. Its translation is CASSVEGAREQYF.

The V and J genes are TRBV4-3 and TRBJ2-7; 9 bases align to TRBD1. CDR1 is LGHNA, CDR2 YSLEER, per germline. Unmatched junction bases numbered 7, after V lost 3 bases and J lost 7 bases. The CDR3 has 14 amino acids. The CDR3 protein is CASSQGTGIGEQYF. CDR3 in DNA: TGCGCCAGCAGCCAGGGGACAGGGATAGGGGAGCAGTACTTC.

This clone was seen only once. The chain carries TRBV5-1 and TRBJ2-2; 9 bases align to TRBD1. V shed 0 bases and J 7 bases; nucleotides not matched to a gene: 7. CDR3 length: 16 residues. CDR1 and CDR2 from the germline V gene are SGHRS and YFSETQ. The CDR3 region is CASSLAGGQGNGELFF. The DNA for the CDR3 is TGCGCCAGCAGCTTGGCCGGGGGACAGGGAAACGGGGAGCTGTTTTTT.

The V gene is TRBV2, the J gene TRBJ1-4; possibly TRBD1 for D (5 bases). Trimming shortened V by 6 bases and J by 0 bases, and 8 bases separated the two germline ends. CDR1 SNHLY and CDR2 FYNNEI come from the germline V gene. The CDR3 contains 14 residues. The CDR3 DNA reads TGTGCCAGCAGGGACACTGCAACTAATGAAAAACTGTTTTTT. Encoded protein: CASRDTATNEKLFF.

The chain joins TRBV5-1 to TRBJ2-7; 12 bases are shared with TRBD2. J was trimmed by 6 bases and V by 4 bases; bases with no gene match: 14. CDR1 and CDR2 (germline): SGHRS, YFSETQ. The CDR3 extends over 17 amino acids. This CDR3 is CASSDYEPLAGGVEQYF. CDR3 in DNA: TGCGCCAGCAGCGACTACGAGCCTCTAGCGGGAGGGGTCGAGCAGTACTTC.

J is TRBJ2-6 and V is TRBV6-6; a possible D gene is TRBD1 (5 bases). The CDR3 extends over 15 amino acids. Germline lookup yields CDR1 MNHNY and CDR2 SVGAGI (reference sequence). The V end lost 2 bases, the J end lost 2 bases, and 7 bases lay between the germline ends. CDR3 coding DNA: TGTGCCAGCAGTTACCTAGGGGCTGGGGCCAACGTCCTGACTTTC. Translated, it gives CASSYLGAGANVLTF.

This chain joins TRBV14 and TRBJ2-5, with 7 positions matching TRBD1. The J call may be incorrect, as the DNA end agrees better with TRBJ2-7. The CDR3 length is 15 residues. Germline CDR1 is SGHDN and CDR2 is FVKESK. The CDR3 nucleotides read TGTGCCAGCAGCCTAGGGGGCTCAGGGACCTACGAGCAGTACTTC. As protein: CASSLGGSGTYEQYF.

The J gene is TRBJ2-7, the V gene TRBV7-2; D is possibly TRBD1 (7 bases). The germline CDR1 and CDR2 sequences are SGHTA and FQGNSA. Deletions cut 5 bases from V and 10 bases from J, with 24 bases between. There are 15 residues in the CDR3. The CDR3 reads CASSPQGGDPSLQYF. CDR3 nucleotides: TGTGCCAGCAGCCCTCAGGGGGGTGACCCCTCTTTACAGTACTTC.

The chain uses TRBV4-3 and TRBJ1-2; no clear D. In germline, CDR1 is LGHNA, CDR2 YSLEER. The CDR3 has 16 amino acids. Trimming removed 0 bases at V and 0 bases at J, with 11 bases between. CDR3 sequence: CASSQDGNRPNYGYTF. As DNA, the CDR3 is TGCGCCAGCAGCCAAGATGGGAACCGACCTAACTATGGCTACACCTTC.

The sample holds a few counts of this clone. This sequence joins TRBV27 and TRBJ1-1; D is ambiguous. In germline, CDR1 is MNHEY, CDR2 SMNVEV (reference sequence). The ends were cut back, 6 bases at V and 0 bases at J, with 8 bases in the middle. The CDR3 consists of 13 residues. The CDR3 DNA reads as TGTGCCAGCAGCCGTCTTATGAACACTGAAGCTTTCTTT. This gives the protein CASSRLMNTEAFF.

With respect to this clone: One end of the junction is discordant with germline, which a read error may explain. The chain has TRBV7-9 and TRBJ2-3; D uncertain. The CDR3 spans 10 residues. Germline V CDR1 and CDR2: SEHNR, FQNEAQ (reference sequence). CDR3 amino acids: CASSRDTQYF. For the CDR3, the DNA is TGTGCCAGCAGCAGAGATACGCAGTATTTT.

The V call is TRBV6-1, the J call TRBJ1-4; 9 nucleotides agree with TRBD1. The V segment lost 6 bases and the J segment 8 bases; nucleotides outside the gene matches: 7. The CDR3 has 14 residues. In germline, CDR1 is MNHNS, CDR2 SASEGT. The CDR3 reads CASSLGQGWEKLFF. In DNA form, the CDR3 reads TGTGCCAGCAGCCTCGGACAGGGGTGGGAAAAACTGTTTTTT.

V and J are TRBV27 and TRBJ2-3; 7 nucleotides agree with TRBD1. Germline V gives CDR1 MNHEY, CDR2 SMNVEV (reference sequence). The trim removed 8 bases at V and 1 base at J, leaving 3 bases unmatched. The length of the CDR3 is 13 residues. CDR3 bases: TGTGCCAGCTGGGGACAGCGCACAGATACGCAGTATTTT. Translated, it gives CASWGQRTDTQYF.

The CDR3 loop reads CASSYSTSGSYNEQFF. The CDR3 nucleotides read TGTGCCAGCAGTTACTCGACTAGCGGGAGCTACAATGAGCAGTTCTTC. J is TRBJ2-1 and V is TRBV6-5; TRBD2 matches 12 bases. With 0 bases clipped from V and 3 bases from J, the junction kept 0 bases outside the gene matches. Germline CDR1 is MNHEY and CDR2 is SVGAGI. CDR3 length equals 16 residues.

The chain links TRBV7-6 to TRBJ2-3; D may be TRBD2 (6 bases). With 5 bases removed from V and 4 bases from J, the gap between germline ends came to 10 bases. There are 13 residues in the CDR3. CDR1 SGHVS and CDR2 FNYEAQ come from the germline V gene. The CDR3 DNA follows: TGTGCCAGCAGCCCGGGGGTACCAGATACGCAGTATTTT. Amino acid sequence: CASSPGVPDTQYF.

The rearrangement joins TRBV30 to TRBJ1-5; D is possibly TRBD1 (5 bases). CDR1 is GTSNPN, CDR2 SVGIG, per germline (reference sequence). The CDR3 runs 14 residues. Trimming removed 6 bases at V and 1 base at J, with 13 bases between. The CDR3 nucleotides are TGTGCCTGCGGGGAGGGGTTCAGCAATCAGCCCCAGCATTTT. Protein: CACGEGFSNQPQHF. Together with reference TRBV30 and TRBJ1-5, the CDR3 gives the full variable domain: SQTIHQWPATLVQPVGSPLSLECTVEGTSNPNLYWYRQAAGRGLQLLFYSVGIGQISSEVPQNLSASRPQDRQFILSSKKLLLSDSGFYLCACGEGFSNQPQHFGDGTRLSIL.

The chain uses TRBV29-1 and TRBJ1-4; weak D call: TRBD1 (5 bases). The ends were cut back, 4 bases at V and 7 bases at J, with 10 bases in the middle. The CDR3 has 12 amino acids. The germline V gene has CDR1 SQVTM and CDR2 ANQGSEA. The DNA of the CDR3 is TGCAGCGTTGGCCAGGGTATTGAAAAACTGTTTTTT. Residues: CSVGQGIEKLFF.

The V and J genes are TRBV28 and TRBJ1-2; no clear D gene. CDR3 length: 13 residues. V shed 2 bases and J shed 7 bases, with 11 bases lying between them. Looked up from germline, CDR1 is MDHEN and CDR2 is SYDVKM. Here the CDR3 DNA reads TGTGCCAGCAGTTTAAGGGCTGGGTCTGGCTACACCTTC. Translated: CASSLRAGSGYTF.

J is TRBJ2-7 and V is TRBV5-6, with TRBD1 matching over 12 bases. The J segment lost 5 bases and the V segment lost 4 bases, leaving 4 bases of the junction unmatched. The CDR3 has 14 residues. The germline V gene has CDR1 SGHDT and CDR2 YYEEEE. The CDR3 DNA reads as TGTGCCAGCAGCCTGGGACAGGGGGCCCACGAGCAGTACTTC. It yields the protein CASSLGQGAHEQYF.

V and J are TRBV10-3 and TRBJ1-1; D remains unclear. The germline gives CDR1 ENHRY, CDR2 SYGVKD. The CDR3 runs 13 residues. V shed 6 bases and J shed 10 bases, with 18 bases lying between them. The CDR3: CAISPDRNGGAFF. The CDR3 DNA reads TGTGCCATCAGCCCAGACCGGAACGGTGGAGCTTTCTTT.

The chain is built from TRBV27 and TRBJ1-2; 12 positions match TRBD1. Germline trimming cut 3 bases from V and 8 bases from J; bases unmatched to any gene: 4. Germline values: CDR1 MNHEY, CDR2 SMNVEV (reference sequence). The CDR3 runs to 14 residues. CDR3 residues: CASSLGQGAGGYTF. The CDR3 DNA reads TGTGCCAGCAGTTTGGGACAGGGGGCTGGGGGCTACACCTTC.

The gene calls are TRBV19 and TRBJ1-2, with 12 bases identical to TRBD1. With V trimmed by 5 bases and J by 8 bases, 12 bases remained unmatched. In germline, CDR1 is LNHDA, CDR2 SQIVND (reference sequence). The CDR3 is 16 amino acids. The DNA for the CDR3 is TGTGCCAGTAGTGAGCCGAAGGGGACAGGGGGCAAAGGCTACACCTTC. Residues: CASSEPKGTGGKGYTF.

This clone appeared a few times. The V call is TRBV16, the J call TRBJ2-3; 9 bases match TRBD2. CDR3 length equals 15 residues. CDR1 and CDR2 from the germline V gene are KGHSY and FQNENV. Trimming removed 4 bases from V and 5 bases from J; junction bases left unmatched: 7. CDR3: CASSRTGTSQDTQYF. For the CDR3, the DNA is TGTGCCAGCAGCCGCACCGGGACTAGCCAAGATACGCAGTATTTT.

V usage is TRBV5-1 and J usage is TRBJ2-5, with D hard to call. The CDR3 totals 18 residues. Germline V gives CDR1 SGHRS, CDR2 YFSETQ. V lost 1 base and J 5 bases, leaving 24 bases between the germline ends. CDR3 nucleotides: TGCGCCAGCAGCTTGTTAACAGCGTCTGACCCCTCGAAGGAGACCCAGTACTTC. It codes for CASSLLTASDPSKETQYF.

This chain links TRBV5-1 with TRBJ1-5, with a weak D call TRBD1 (6 bases). Trimming cost V 0 bases and J 3 bases, with 10 bases left between them. CDR1 and CDR2 (germline): SGHRS, YFSETQ. CDR3 size: 15 residues. The CDR3 protein is CASSLEGEANQPQHF. The DNA of the CDR3 is TGCGCCAGCAGCTTGGAGGGGGAGGCCAATCAGCCCCAGCATTTT.

The chain has TRBV6-5 and TRBJ2-2; D ambiguous. Germline V gene data show CDR1 as MNHEY and CDR2 as SVGAGI. Trimming removed 7 bases from V and 1 base from J, with 7 bases in between. CDR3 length: 13 amino acids. The CDR3 loop is CASISQNTGELFF. The CDR3 DNA reads TGTGCCAGCATCTCCCAGAACACCGGGGAGCTGTTTTTT.